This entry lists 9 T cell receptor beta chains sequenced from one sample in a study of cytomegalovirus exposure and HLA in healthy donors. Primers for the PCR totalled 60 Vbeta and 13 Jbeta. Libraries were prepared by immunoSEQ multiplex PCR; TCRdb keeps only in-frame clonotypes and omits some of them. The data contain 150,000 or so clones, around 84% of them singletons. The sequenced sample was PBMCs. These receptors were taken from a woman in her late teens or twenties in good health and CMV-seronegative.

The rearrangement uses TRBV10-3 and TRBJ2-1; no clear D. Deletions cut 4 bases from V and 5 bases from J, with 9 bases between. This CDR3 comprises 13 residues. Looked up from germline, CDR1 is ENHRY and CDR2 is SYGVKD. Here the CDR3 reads CAISVTSDNEQFF. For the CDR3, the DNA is TGTGCCATCAGTGTGACTTCGGACAATGAGCAGTTCTTC.

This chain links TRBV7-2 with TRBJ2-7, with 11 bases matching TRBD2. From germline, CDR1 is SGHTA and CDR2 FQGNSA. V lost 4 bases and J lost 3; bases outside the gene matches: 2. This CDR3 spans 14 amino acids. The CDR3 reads CASSWGTSGYEQYF. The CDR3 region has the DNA TGTGCCAGCAGCTGGGGGACTAGCGGCTACGAGCAGTACTTC.

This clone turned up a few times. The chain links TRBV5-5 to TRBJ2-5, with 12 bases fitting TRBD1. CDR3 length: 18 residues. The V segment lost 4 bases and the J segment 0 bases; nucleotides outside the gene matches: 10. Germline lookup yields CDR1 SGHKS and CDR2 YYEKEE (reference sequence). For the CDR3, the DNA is TGTGCCAGCAGCCCCCCCGGGACAGGGGGCCTAGACCAAGAGACCCAGTACTTC. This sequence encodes CASSPPGTGGLDQETQYF.

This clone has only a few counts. CDR3 amino acids: CASSSSEASLRLYGYTF. In DNA form, the CDR3 reads TGTGCCAGCAGCTCCTCCGAGGCCTCCCTGAGACTATATGGCTACACCTTC. The chain uses TRBV7-9 and TRBJ1-2, with D unclear. The CDR3 has 17 residues. V lost 4 bases to trimming and J lost 5 bases, with 23 bases between them. In germline, CDR1 is SEHNR, CDR2 FQNEAQ (reference sequence).

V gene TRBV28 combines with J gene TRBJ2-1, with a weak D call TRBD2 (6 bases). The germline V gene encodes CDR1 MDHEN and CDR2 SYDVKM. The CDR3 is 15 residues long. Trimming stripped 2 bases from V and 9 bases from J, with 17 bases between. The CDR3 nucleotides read TGTGCCAGCAGTTTACCCCGCGGGACGGGCATTGAGCAGTTCTTC. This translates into CASSLPRGTGIEQFF.

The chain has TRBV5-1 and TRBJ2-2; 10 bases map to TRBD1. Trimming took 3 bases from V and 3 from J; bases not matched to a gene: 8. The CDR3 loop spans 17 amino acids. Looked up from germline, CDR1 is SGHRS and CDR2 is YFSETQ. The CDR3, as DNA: TGCGCCAGCAGCTCTTGGCGCGGGACAGGGGACACCGGGGAGCTGTTTTTT. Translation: CASSSWRGTGDTGELFF.

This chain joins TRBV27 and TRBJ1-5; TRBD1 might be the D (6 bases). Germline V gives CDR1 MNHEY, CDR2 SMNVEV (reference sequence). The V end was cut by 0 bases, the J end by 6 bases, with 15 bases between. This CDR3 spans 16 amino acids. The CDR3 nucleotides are TGTGCCAGCAGTTTATCGCCCAGGGGAGACGGTCAGCCCCAGCATTTT. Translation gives CASSLSPRGDGQPQHF.

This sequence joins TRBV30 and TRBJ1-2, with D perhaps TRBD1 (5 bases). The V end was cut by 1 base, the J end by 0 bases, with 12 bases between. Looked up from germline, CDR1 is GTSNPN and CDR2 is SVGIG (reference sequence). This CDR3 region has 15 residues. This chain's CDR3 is CAWSELRGSNYGYTF. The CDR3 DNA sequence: TGTGCCTGGAGTGAACTTAGGGGCTCTAACTATGGCTACACCTTC.

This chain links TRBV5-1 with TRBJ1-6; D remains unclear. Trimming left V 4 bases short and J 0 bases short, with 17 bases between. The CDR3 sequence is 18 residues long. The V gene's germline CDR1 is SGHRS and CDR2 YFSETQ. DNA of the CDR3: TGCGCCAGCAGCCCGCGACCGCCACGGAGCTCCTATAATTCACCCCTCCACTTT. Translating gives CASSPRPPRSSYNSPLHF.